The clone carrying this T cell receptor beta chain appeared once. The sample comes from a study of control samples from healthy donors and cancer patients. CDR1 and CDR2 (germline): MNHNS, SASEGT. The ends were cut back, 2 bases at V and 9 bases at J, with 5 bases in the middle. This CDR3 has 11 residues. The table came from immunoSEQ multiplex PCR; TCRdb's copy has only in-frame clones and leaves some out. The sample includes about 160,000 clones, over 90% of them seen just once. Sequencing was performed on blood. V usage is TRBV6-1 and J usage is TRBJ2-1, with D unclear. This TCR was sampled from a woman aged 30 to 39 in good health. CDR3 bases: TGTGCCAGCAGTGAATCGGGTGAGCAGTTCTTC. It yields the protein CASSESGEQFF.